A single T cell receptor beta chain is shown here with its context. Its specific antigen is unknown. No quality values exist for individual bases; no much larger clone is one base distant. Library preparation was by the immunoSEQ multiplex PCR assay. TCRdb took over this immuneACCESS table, retaining in-frame rearrangements with V and J assigned. Such tables are incomplete; in checked studies, under half of the missing clones stem from an unresolved V gene, and the remainder is unexplained. This sample is represented by roughly 48,000 clones; around 93% of them were singletons. Roughly 20% of the sample is in the top ten clones. Taken from the germline V gene, the CDR1 and CDR2 loops are MNHNS and SASEGT. The CDR3 goes from the cysteine to the phenylalanine over 14 residues. Solely the CDR3 DNA is kept, with 42 bases framed from the first base. The junction shows trimming of 0 bases on V and 7 bases on J, plus 13 bases between the germline ends.

This entry belongs to a study of control samples from healthy donors and cancer patients (dated by TCRdb to the early 2020s). This clonotype was obtained from a woman aged 40 to 50 with head and neck cancer. The V and J segments used are TRBV6-1 and TRBJ2-7, with the D gene tentatively TRBD1 or TRBD2, based on 5 matching bases in each. The sample taken for sequencing was PBMCs. The DNA reads TGTGCCAGCAGTGAAGCGCATGGGACCTGGGAGCAGTACTTC. The translation is CASSEAHGTWEQYF.